This TCR beta chain is drawn from a study of blood T cell repertoires in COVID-19. Overall study: Acute-phase and convalescent COVID-19 samples originated in the United States, Italy and Spain. T cells, B-cell-depleted T cells, or PBMCs supplied cDNA or gDNA.

Profiling relied on immunoSEQ multiplex PCR, and the TCRdb table lists in-frame clones only, not all of them. The data hold about 460,000 clones, with about nine tenths observed a single time. As concerns this clone: Other DNA sequences in the same sample also yield this CDR3.

In germline, CDR1 is SGHRS, CDR2 YFSETQ. V shed 4 bases, J shed 1 base, and the junction held 4 bases outside the gene matches. This CDR3 is 14 amino acids long. Sequences were obtained from PBMCs or T cells enriched from blood (not recorded which). The V call is TRBV5-1, the J call TRBJ1-1, with TRBD1 matching 7 bases. This TCR was recovered from a woman in her fifties or sixties who had recovered from COVID-19. The CDR3 nucleotides read TGCGCCAGCAGCCCGGGACAGCCGAACACTGAAGCTTTCTTT. This translates into CASSPGQPNTEAFF.